The entry below gives a single TCR beta chain sequence along with its context. These data belong to a study of blood T cell repertoires in COVID-19. About the research overall: COVID-19 samples, acute and convalescent, were from the United States, Italy and Spain.

Clinical history reported by participants formed the basis on which cohorts were assigned. Original processing methods: Reference gene primer amplification yielded estimated nucleated cell counts. Produced via immunoSEQ multiplex PCR; TCRdb's table is partial and in-frame only. For V, J and clone size, that table is used; D and trimming come from the DNA. The table includes under 200,000 clones, about 90% detected once. Germline V gene data show CDR1 as SGDLS and CDR2 as YYNGEE. The CDR3 length is 16 residues. Trimming shortened V by 0 bases and J by 4 bases, and 13 bases separated the two germline ends.

The sequenced sample consisted of PBMCs or T cells enriched from blood (not recorded which). This TCR was sampled from a woman between 50 and 59 years old who had recovered from COVID-19. The chain uses TRBV9 and TRBJ1-4; maybe TRBD1 (5 bases). DNA of the CDR3: TGTGCCAGCAGCGTAGGAGCGACAGCGCATAATGAAAAACTGTTTTTT. It encodes CASSVGATAHNEKLFF.